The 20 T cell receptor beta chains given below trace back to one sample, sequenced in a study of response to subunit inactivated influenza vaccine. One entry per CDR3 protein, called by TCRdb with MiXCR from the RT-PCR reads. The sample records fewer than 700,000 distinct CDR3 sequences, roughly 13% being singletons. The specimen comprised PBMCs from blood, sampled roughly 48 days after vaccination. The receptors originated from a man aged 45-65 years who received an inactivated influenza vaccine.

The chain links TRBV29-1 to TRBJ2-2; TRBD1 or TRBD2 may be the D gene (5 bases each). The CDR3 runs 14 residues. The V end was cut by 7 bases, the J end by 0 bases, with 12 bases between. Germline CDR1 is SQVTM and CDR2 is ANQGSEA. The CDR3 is CSAGTASNTGELFF. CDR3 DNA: TGCAGCGCCGGGACGGCCTCGAACACCGGGGAGCTGTTTTTT.

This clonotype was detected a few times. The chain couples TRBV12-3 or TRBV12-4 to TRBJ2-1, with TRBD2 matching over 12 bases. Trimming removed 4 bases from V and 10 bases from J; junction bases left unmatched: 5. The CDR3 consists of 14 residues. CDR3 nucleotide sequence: TGTGCCAGCAGTTCTAGCGGGAGGGCCCGGGAGCAGTTCTTC. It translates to CASSSSGRAREQFF.

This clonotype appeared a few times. CDR3 sequence reads: CASSLQGRYEQYF. The CDR3, as DNA: TGTGCCAGCAGCTTACAAGGTAGATACGAGCAGTACTTC. The chain uses TRBV7-2 and TRBJ2-7; D is uncertain. The germline V gene has CDR1 SGHTA and CDR2 FQGNSA. This CDR3 has 13 residues. The V and J ends lost 2 bases and 4 bases respectively, with 9 bases between them.

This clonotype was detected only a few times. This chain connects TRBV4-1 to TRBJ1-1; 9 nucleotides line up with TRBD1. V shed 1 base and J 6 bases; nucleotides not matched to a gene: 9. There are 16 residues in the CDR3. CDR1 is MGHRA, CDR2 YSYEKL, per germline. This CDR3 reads CASSQGIGQGRAEAFF. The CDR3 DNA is TGCGCCAGCAGCCAAGGTATTGGACAGGGGAGAGCTGAAGCTTTCTTT.

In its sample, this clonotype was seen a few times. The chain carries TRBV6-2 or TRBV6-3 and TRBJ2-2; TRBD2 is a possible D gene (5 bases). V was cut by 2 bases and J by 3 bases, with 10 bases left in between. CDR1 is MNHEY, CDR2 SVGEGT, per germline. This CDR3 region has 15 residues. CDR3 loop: CASSYPSQDTGELFF. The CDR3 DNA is TGTGCCAGCAGTTACCCTAGCCAGGACACCGGGGAGCTGTTTTTT.

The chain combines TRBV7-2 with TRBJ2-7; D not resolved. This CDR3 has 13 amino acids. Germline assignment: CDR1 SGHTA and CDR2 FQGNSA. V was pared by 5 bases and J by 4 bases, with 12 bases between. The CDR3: CASSLNRRYEQYF. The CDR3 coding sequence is TGTGCCAGCAGCCTCAATAGGAGATACGAGCAGTACTTC.

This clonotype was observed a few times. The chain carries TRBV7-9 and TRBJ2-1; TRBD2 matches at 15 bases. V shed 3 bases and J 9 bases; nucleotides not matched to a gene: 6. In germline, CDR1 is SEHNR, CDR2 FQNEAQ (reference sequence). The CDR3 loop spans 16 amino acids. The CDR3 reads CASSLSGTSGRTEQFF. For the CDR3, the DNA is TGTGCCAGCAGCTTGTCCGGGACTAGCGGGAGGACTGAGCAGTTCTTC. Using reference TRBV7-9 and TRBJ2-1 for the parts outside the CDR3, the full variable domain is DTGVSQNPRHKITKRGQNVTFRCDPISEHNRLYWYRQTLGQGPEFLTYFQNEAQLEKSRLLSDRFSAERPKGSFSTLEIQRTEQGDSAMYLCASSLSGTSGRTEQFFGPGTRLTVL.

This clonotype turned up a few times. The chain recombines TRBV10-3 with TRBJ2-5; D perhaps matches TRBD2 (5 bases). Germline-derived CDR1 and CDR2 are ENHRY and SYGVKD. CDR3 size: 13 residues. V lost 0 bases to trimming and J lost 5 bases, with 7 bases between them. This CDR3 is CAISESREETQYF. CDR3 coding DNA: TGTGCCATCAGTGAGTCTAGGGAGGAGACCCAGTACTTC.

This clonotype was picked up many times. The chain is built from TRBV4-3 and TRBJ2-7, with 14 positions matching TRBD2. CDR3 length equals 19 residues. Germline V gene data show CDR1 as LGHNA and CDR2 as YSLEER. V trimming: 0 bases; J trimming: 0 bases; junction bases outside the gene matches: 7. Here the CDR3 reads CASSQEEGLAGDYSYEQYF. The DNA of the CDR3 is TGCGCCAGCAGCCAAGAAGAGGGACTAGCGGGAGACTACTCCTACGAGCAGTACTTC.

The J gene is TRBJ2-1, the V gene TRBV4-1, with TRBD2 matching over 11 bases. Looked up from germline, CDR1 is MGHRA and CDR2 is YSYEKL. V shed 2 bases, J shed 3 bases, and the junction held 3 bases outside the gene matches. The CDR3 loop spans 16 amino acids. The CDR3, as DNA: TGCGCCAGCAGCCAACAGGGACTAGCGGACTACAATGAGCAGTTCTTC. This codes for CASSQQGLADYNEQFF.

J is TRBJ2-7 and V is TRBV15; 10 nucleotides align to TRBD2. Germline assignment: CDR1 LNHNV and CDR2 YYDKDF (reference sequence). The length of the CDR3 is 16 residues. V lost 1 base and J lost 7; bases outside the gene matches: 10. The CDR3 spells CATSRGGTSAYTEQYF. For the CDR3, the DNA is TGTGCCACCAGCAGAGGAGGGACTAGCGCCTACACAGAGCAGTACTTC.

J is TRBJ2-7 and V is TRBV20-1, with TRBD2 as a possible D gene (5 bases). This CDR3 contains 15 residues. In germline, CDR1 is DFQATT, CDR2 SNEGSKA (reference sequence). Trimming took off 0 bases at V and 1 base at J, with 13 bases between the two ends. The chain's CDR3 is CSARDIRGESYEQYF. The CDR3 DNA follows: TGCAGTGCTAGAGATATACGGGGTGAATCCTACGAGCAGTACTTC.

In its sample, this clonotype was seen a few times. The CDR3 spells CASSQQGAATEAFF. CDR3 bases: TGTGCCAGCAGCCAACAGGGGGCTGCGACTGAAGCTTTCTTT. V is TRBV4-2 and J is TRBJ1-1; 8 bases are a match to TRBD1. The J segment lost 5 bases and the V segment lost 2 bases, leaving 4 bases of the junction unmatched. CDR1 and CDR2 from the germline V gene are LGHNA and YNFKEQ. The CDR3 is 14 residues long.

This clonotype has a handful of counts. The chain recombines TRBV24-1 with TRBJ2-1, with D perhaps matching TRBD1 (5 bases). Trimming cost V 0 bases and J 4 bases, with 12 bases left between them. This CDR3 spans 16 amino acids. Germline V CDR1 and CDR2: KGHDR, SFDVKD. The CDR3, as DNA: TGTGCCACCAGTGATTTGGCAGGGCTCGGATACAATGAGCAGTTCTTC. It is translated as CATSDLAGLGYNEQFF.

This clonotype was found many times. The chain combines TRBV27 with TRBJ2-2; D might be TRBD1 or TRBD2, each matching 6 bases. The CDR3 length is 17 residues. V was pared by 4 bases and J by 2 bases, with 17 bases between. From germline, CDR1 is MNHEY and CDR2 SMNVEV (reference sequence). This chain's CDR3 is CASSWIGGRVNTGELFF. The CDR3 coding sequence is TGTGCCAGCAGTTGGATCGGGGGCAGGGTCAACACCGGGGAGCTGTTTTTT.

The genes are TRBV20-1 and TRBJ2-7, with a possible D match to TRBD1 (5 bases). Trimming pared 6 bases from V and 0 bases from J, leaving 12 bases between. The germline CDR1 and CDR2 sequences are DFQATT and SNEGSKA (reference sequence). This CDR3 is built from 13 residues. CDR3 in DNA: TGCAGTGCAACAGGCTACAACTCCTACGAGCAGTACTTC. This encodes CSATGYNSYEQYF.

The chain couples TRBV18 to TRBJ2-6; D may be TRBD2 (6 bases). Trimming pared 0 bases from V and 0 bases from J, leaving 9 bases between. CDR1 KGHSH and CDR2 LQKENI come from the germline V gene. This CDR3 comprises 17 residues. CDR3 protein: CASSPPLAVSGANVLTF. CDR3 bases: TGTGCCAGCTCACCACCATTAGCGGTCTCTGGGGCCAACGTCCTGACTTTC.

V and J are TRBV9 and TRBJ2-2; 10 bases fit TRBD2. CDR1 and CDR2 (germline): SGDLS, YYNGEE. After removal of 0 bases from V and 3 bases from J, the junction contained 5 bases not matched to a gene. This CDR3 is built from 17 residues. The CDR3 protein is CASSVDTSGTYTGELFF. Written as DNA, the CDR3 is TGTGCCAGCAGCGTAGATACTAGCGGGACGTACACCGGGGAGCTGTTTTTT.

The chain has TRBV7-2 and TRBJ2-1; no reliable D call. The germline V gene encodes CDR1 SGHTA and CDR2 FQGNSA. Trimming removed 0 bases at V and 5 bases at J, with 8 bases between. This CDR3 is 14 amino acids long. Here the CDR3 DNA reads TGTGCCAGCAGCTTAGCGTCCGGCAACAATGAGCAGTTCTTC. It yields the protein CASSLASGNNEQFF.

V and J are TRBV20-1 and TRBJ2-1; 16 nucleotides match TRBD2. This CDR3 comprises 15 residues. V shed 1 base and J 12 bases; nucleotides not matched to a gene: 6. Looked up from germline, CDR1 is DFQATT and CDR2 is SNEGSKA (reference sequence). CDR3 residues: CSARGGTSGRGGQFF. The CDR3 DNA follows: TGCAGTGCTAGAGGAGGGACTAGCGGGAGGGGTGGGCAGTTCTTC.